This is a list of T cell receptor beta chains from one sample in a study of blood T cell repertoires in COVID-19. Assay: immunoSEQ multiplex PCR; the TCRdb copy retains only in-frame clones and omits some. The table includes approximately 210,000 clones, 90% to 95% detected once. Specimen: peripheral blood. The receptors were sampled from a man under 40 with COVID-19, enrolled during active disease. The CDR3 runs from the conserved cysteine through the conserved F or W. D genes are given only for firm matches. Clone size, where shown, is once, few, many, or a class for clones that have expanded.

TRBV27	NA	TRBJ1-6	NA	TGTGCCAGCAGTTTACGGCAGGGATATAATTCACCCCTCCACTTT	CASSLRQGYNSPLHF
TRBV5-1	NA	TRBJ1-2	TRBD1	TGCGCCAGCAGCTTCGGGACAGGCCTCTATGGCTACACCTTC	CASSFGTGLYGYTF
TRBV10-2	once	TRBJ1-3	NA	TGCGCCAGCAGTGAGTCGGGGACACGCTCTGGAAACACCATATATTTT	CASSESGTRSGNTIYF
TRBV7-9	NA	TRBJ2-7	TRBD1	TGTGCCAGCAGCTTACAACAGGGGATCTTTCACGAGCAGTACTTC	CASSLQQGIFHEQYF
TRBV2	NA	TRBJ2-1	NA	TGTGCCAGCAGTAAGGACAGCGATGAGCAGTTCTTC	CASSKDSDEQFF
TRBV6-5	NA	TRBJ1-2	NA	TGTGCCAGCAGTTACTCGATGAGGGAGGGGGACTATGGCTACACCTTC	CASSYSMREGDYGYTF
TRBV19	NA	TRBJ1-5	TRBD1	TGTGCCAGTAGTCTCCGGACAGGGGGCTCCATAAATCAGCCCCAGCATTTT	CASSLRTGGSINQPQHF
TRBV19	once	TRBJ1-3	NA	TGTGCCAGTAGTATGGGCCAGGGAAACACCATATATTTT	CASSMGQGNTIYF
TRBV27	NA	TRBJ1-1	NA	TGTGCCAGCAGTTTATCGTTCAGGGGTGAAGCTTTCTTT	CASSLSFRGEAFF
TRBV28	few	TRBJ2-2	NA	TGTGCCAGCAGTTTATTGGGAGACAACACCGGGGAGCTGTTTTTT	CASSLLGDNTGELFF
TRBV6-5	NA	TRBJ1-2	NA	TGTGCCAGCAGAGACCCGGACAGACTAATCTATGGCTACACCTTC	CASRDPDRLIYGYTF
TRBV29-1	NA	TRBJ1-2	NA	TGCAGCGTTGTGGGCCGATCCACCTATGGCTACACCTTC	CSVVGRSTYGYTF
TRBV6-6	NA	TRBJ2-1	NA	TGTGCCAGCAGACGGGGCTCCTACAATGAGCAGTTCTTC	CASRRGSYNEQFF
TRBV5-6	NA	TRBJ2-6	NA	TGTGCCAGCAGCTTGTATGGGGCCAACGTCCTGACTTTC	CASSLYGANVLTF
TRBV7-9	NA	TRBJ1-4	NA	TGTGCCAGCAGCCCCAATCCGGGAACTAATGAAAAACTGTTTTTT	CASSPNPGTNEKLFF
TRBV5-1	NA	TRBJ1-3	TRBD1	TGCGCCAGCAGCGAGTCGACAGGGGTGGGAAACACCATATATTTT	CASSESTGVGNTIYF
TRBV4-2	few	TRBJ1-1	NA	TGTGCCAGCAGCCAGGCAGGGCCGTCCTTGAACACTGAAGCTTTCTTT	CASSQAGPSLNTEAFF
TRBV6-5	NA	TRBJ1-2	TRBD1	TGTGCCAGCATGAAGGACAGGGATTTTGTCTATGGCTACACCTTC	CASMKDRDFVYGYTF
TRBV3-1/TRBV3-2	once	TRBJ1-2	NA	TGTGCCAGCAGCCAAGGAGGGCAGCAGTCAAGAACCTTC	CASSQGGQQSRTF
TRBV7-9	NA	TRBJ2-7	TRBD2	TGTGCCAGCACCGAAGCTAGCGGTGGGGCCTACGAGCAGTACTTC	CASTEASGGAYEQYF
TRBV4-2	NA	TRBJ2-3	TRBD2	TGTGCCAGCAGCCAAGATGGGGCGGGGGGCAGCACAGATACGCAGTATTTT	CASSQDGAGGSTDTQYF
TRBV19	NA	TRBJ2-5	NA	TGTGCCAGTAGTATCTACGTGGCCGGGGGGCTCTTCCAAGAGACCCAGTACTTC	CASSIYVAGGLFQETQYF
TRBV7-3	NA	TRBJ2-1	NA	TGTGCCAGCAGCTTAGAACAGTACAATGAGCAGTTCTTC	CASSLEQYNEQFF